The 3 T cell receptor beta chains below all came from one sample that was sequenced in a study of T cell changes during pregnancy in multiple sclerosis. The assay was immunoSEQ multiplex PCR, and TCRdb's table has in-frame clones only and misses some. The table has about 32,000 clones, approximately 90% seen once. The sample in question was CD8+ T cells from peripheral blood mononuclear cells, obtained in the third trimester of pregnancy. The receptors were sampled from a female donor with multiple sclerosis, enrolled in a pregnancy study.

The gene calls are TRBV27 and TRBJ2-7, with no clear D. Germline loops: CDR1 MNHEY, CDR2 SMNVEV (reference sequence). The CDR3 runs 12 residues. V was shortened by 8 bases and J by 3 bases, with 11 bases between the two germline ends. Written as DNA, the CDR3 is TGTGCCAGCGGATCAGGTATCTACGAGCAGTACTTC. Protein product: CASGSGIYEQYF.

This chain joins TRBV27 and TRBJ2-3; TRBD2 is a possible D gene (5 bases). The CDR3 covers 16 residues. The V gene's germline CDR1 is MNHEY and CDR2 SMNVEV (reference sequence). The germline V and J ends were trimmed by 5 bases and 3 bases, with 18 bases remaining between them. The CDR3 protein is CASSPVAEGETDTQYF. CDR3 DNA: TGTGCCAGCAGTCCCGTCGCCGAGGGCGAGACAGATACGCAGTATTTT.

The V call is TRBV27, the J call TRBJ1-5; 8 bases fit TRBD1. The ends lost 6 bases at V and 3 bases at J; junction bases unmatched: 7. Germline loops: CDR1 MNHEY, CDR2 SMNVEV (reference sequence). This CDR3 is 15 amino acids long. CDR3 DNA sequence: TGTGCCAGCAGCTCCCGGGACAGGCCCAATCAGCCCCAGCATTTT. It encodes CASSSRDRPNQPQHF.